The sequence of this TCR beta chain was determined in a study of shared clonotypes between healthy human individuals. Negatively enriched CD4+ T cells were divided by CD45RA into naive and memory. CDR1 is SGHNT and CDR2 is YYREEE in the germline V gene (reference sequence). V dropped 6 bases and J dropped 3 bases, with 13 bases sitting between them. The CDR3 is made up of 14 amino acids. Measured with immunoSEQ multiplex PCR; TCRdb has only the in-frame clones, and not every one. Seen here are more than 2,000,000 clones, approximately 93% observed once, and the top ten hold about 0.39%. The TCR sequence derives from a man aged 18 to 29 in good health. Some clones in this sample may be carry-over from other donors' samples. The chain has TRBV5-4 and TRBJ1-3; tentative D call: TRBD1 (6 bases). Sample: naive CD4+ T cells from PBMCs. Subset of the sample: CD45RA+ positively selected. The CDR3 nucleotides read TGTGCCAGCACCACTAAAGGGGGTGGAAACACCATATATTTT. As protein: CASTTKGGGNTIYF.